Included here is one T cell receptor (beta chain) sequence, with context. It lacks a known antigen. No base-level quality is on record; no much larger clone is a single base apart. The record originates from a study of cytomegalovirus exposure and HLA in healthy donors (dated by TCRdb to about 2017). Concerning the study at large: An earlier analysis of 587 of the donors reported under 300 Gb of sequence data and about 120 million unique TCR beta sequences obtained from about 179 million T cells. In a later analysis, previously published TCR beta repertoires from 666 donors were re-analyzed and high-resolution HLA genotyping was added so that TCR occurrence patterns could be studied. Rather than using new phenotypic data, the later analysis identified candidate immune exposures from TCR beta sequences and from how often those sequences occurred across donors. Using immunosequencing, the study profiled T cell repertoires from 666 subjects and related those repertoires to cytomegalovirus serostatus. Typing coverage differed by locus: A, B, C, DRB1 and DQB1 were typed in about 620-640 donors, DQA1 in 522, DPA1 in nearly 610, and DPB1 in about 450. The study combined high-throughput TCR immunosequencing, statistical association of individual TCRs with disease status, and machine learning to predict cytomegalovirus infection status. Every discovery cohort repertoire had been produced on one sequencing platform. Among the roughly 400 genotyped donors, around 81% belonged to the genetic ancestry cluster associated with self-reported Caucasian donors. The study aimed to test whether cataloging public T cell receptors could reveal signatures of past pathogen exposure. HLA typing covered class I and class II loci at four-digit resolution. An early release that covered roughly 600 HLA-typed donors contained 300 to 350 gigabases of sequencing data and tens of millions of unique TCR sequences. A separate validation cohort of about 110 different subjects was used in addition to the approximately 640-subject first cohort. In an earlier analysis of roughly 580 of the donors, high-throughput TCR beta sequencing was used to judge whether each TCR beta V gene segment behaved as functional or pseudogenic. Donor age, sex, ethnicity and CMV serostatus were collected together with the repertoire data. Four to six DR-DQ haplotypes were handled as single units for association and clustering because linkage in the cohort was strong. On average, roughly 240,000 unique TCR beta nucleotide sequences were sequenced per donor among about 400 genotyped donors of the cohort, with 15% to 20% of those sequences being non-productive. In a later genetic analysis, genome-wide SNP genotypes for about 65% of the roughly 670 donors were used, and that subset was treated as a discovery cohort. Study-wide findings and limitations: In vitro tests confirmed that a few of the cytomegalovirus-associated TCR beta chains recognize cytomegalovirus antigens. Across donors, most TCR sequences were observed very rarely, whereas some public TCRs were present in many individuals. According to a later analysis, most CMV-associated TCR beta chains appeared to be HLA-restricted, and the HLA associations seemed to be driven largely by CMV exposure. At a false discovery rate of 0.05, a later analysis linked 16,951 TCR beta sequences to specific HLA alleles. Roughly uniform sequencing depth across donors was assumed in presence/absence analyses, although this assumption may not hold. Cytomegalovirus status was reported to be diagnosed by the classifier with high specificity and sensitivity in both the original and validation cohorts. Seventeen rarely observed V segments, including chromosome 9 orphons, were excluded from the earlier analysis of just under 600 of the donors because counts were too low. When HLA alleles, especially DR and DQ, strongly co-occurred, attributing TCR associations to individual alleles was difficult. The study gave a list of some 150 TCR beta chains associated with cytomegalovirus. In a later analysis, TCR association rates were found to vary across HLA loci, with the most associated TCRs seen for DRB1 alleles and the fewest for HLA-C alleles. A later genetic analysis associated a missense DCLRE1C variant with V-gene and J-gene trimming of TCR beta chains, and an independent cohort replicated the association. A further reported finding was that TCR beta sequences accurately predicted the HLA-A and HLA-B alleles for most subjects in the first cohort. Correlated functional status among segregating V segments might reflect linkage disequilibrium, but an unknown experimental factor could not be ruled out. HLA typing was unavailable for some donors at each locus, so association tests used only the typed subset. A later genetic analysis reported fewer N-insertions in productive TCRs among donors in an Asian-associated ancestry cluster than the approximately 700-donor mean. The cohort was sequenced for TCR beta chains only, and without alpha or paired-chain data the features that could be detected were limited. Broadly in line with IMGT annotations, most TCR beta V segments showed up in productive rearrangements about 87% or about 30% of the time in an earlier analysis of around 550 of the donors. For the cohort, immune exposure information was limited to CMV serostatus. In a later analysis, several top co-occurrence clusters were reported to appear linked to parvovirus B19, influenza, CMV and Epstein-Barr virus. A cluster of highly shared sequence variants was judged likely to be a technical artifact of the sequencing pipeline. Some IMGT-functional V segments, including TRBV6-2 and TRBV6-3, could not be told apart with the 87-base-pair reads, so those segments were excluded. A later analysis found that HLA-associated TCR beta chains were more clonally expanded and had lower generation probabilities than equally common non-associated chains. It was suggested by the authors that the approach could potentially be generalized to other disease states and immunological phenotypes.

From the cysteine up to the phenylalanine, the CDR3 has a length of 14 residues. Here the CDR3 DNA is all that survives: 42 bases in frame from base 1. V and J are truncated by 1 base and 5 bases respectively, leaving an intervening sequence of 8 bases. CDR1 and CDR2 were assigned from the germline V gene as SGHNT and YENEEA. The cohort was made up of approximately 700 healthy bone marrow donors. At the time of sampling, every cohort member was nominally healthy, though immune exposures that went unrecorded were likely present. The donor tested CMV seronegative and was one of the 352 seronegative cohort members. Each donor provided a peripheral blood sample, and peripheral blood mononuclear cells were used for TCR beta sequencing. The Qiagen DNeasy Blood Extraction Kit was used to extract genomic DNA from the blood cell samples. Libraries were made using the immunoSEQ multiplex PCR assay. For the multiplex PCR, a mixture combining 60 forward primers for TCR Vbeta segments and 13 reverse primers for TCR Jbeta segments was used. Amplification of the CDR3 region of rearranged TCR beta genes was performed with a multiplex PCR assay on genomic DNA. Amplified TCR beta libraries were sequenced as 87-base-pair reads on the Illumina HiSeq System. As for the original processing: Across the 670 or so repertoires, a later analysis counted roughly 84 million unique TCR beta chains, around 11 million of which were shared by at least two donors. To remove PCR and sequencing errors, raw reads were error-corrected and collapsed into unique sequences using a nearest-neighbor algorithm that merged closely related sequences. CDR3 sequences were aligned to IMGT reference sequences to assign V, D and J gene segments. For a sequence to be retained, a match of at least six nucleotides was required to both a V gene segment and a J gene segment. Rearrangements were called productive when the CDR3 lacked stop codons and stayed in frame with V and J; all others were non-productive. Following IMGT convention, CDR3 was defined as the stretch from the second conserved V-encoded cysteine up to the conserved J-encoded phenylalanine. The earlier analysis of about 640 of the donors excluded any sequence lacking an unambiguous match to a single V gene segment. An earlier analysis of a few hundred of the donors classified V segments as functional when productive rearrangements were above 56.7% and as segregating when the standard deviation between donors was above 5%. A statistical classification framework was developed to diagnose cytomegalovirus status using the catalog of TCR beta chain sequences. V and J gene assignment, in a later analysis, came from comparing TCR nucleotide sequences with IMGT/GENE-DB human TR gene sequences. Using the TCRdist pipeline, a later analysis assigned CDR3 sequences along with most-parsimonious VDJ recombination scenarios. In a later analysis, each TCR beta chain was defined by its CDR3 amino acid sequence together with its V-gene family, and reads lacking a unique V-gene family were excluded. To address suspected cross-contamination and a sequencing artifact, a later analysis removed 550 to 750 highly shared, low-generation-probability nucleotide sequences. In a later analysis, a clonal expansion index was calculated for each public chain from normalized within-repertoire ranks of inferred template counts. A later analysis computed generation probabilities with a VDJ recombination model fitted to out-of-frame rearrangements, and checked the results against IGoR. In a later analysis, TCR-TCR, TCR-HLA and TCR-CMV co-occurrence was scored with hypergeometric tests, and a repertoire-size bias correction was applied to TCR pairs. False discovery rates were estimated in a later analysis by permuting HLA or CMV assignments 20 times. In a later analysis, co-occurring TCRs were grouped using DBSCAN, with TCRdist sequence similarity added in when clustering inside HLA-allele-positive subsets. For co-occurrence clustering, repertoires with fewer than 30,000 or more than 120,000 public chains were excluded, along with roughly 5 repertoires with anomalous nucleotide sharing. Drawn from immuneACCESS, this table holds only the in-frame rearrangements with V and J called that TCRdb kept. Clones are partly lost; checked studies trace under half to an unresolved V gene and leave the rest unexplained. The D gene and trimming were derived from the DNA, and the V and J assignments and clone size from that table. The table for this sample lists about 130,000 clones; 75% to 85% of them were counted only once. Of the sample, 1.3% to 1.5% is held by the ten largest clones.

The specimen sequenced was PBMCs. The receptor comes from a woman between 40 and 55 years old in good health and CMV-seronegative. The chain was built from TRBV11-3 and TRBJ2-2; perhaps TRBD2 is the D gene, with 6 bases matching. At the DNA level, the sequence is TGTGCCAGCAGCTTAGTTGGAGGGACCGGGGAGCTGTTTTTT. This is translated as CASSLVGGTGELFF.